This is a list of T cell receptor beta chains from one sample in a study of OX40 agonist ivuxolimab in advanced cancers. Clones were read by immunoSEQ multiplex PCR, and TCRdb kept only the in-frame ones, dropping some. The data hold around 84,000 clones, with around 93% observed a single time. The starting material was CD4+ or CD8+ T cells sorted from blood, obtained in a trial of the OX40 agonist ivuxolimab. The receptors were sampled from an adult with an advanced solid tumor such as melanoma, head and neck, liver or kidney cancer. The CDR3 runs from the conserved cysteine through the conserved F or W. A D gene is named only where the DNA matches it firmly. Some rows mark clone size as missing; the rest say once, few, many or name a class of expanded clone.

abundance: NA; d_gene: NA; j_gene: TRBJ1-1; v_gene: TRBV6-5; CDR3aa: CASSRLRNTEAFF; CDR3nt: TGTGCCAGCAGTCGACTGAGGAACACTGAAGCTTTCTTT
abundance: NA; d_gene: NA; j_gene: TRBJ2-3; v_gene: TRBV11-1; CDR3aa: CASSFRGPGGQYF; CDR3nt: TGTGCCAGCAGCTTTCGGGGGCCCGGGGGGCAGTATTTT
abundance: NA; d_gene: NA; j_gene: TRBJ1-1; v_gene: TRBV11-3; CDR3aa: CASSLRGVEAFF; CDR3nt: TGTGCCAGCAGCTTACGGGGGGTAGAAGCTTTCTTT
abundance: NA; d_gene: NA; j_gene: TRBJ2-1; v_gene: TRBV19; CDR3aa: CASSIQRSNEQFF; CDR3nt: TGTGCCAGTAGTATCCAACGGAGCAATGAGCAGTTCTTC
abundance: NA; d_gene: NA; j_gene: TRBJ2-1; v_gene: TRBV9; CDR3aa: CASSPELGSYNEQFF; CDR3nt: TGTGCCAGCAGCCCCGAGCTAGGCTCCTACAATGAGCAGTTCTTC
abundance: NA; d_gene: TRBD2; j_gene: TRBJ2-1; v_gene: TRBV30; CDR3aa: CAWSIGLAGGPNEQFF; CDR3nt: TGTGCCTGGAGTATCGGACTAGCGGGAGGGCCTAATGAGCAGTTCTTC
abundance: NA; d_gene: TRBD2; j_gene: TRBJ2-2; v_gene: TRBV7-7; CDR3aa: CASSRGLAGNTGELFF; CDR3nt: TGTGCTAGCAGCCGGGGACTAGCGGGAAACACCGGGGAGCTGTTTTTT
abundance: once; d_gene: TRBD2; j_gene: TRBJ2-1; v_gene: TRBV5-8; CDR3aa: CASSPGLAGNNEQFF; CDR3nt: TGTGCCAGCAGCCCCGGACTAGCGGGAAACAATGAGCAGTTCTTC
abundance: NA; d_gene: NA; j_gene: TRBJ2-1; v_gene: TRBV6-4; CDR3aa: CASSDSRLAKTNEQFF; CDR3nt: TGTGCCAGCAGTGACTCGAGGCTAGCTAAAACCAATGAGCAGTTCTTC
abundance: NA; d_gene: NA; j_gene: TRBJ2-5; v_gene: TRBV19; CDR3aa: CASSIWGIGGETQYF; CDR3nt: TGTGCCAGTAGTATTTGGGGTATTGGAGGAGAGACCCAGTACTTC
abundance: NA; d_gene: TRBD2; j_gene: TRBJ2-3; v_gene: TRBV5-1; CDR3aa: CASSLRLAGGLPDTQYF; CDR3nt: TGCGCCAGCAGCTTAAGACTAGCGGGAGGGCTACCAGATACGCAGTATTTT
abundance: NA; d_gene: TRBD1; j_gene: TRBJ2-3; v_gene: TRBV28; CDR3aa: CASSYTGGHHTDTQYF; CDR3nt: TGTGCCAGCAGTTATACAGGGGGACATCATACAGATACGCAGTATTTT
abundance: NA; d_gene: TRBD2; j_gene: TRBJ2-6; v_gene: TRBV18; CDR3aa: CASSPRRTSGRSGANVLTF; CDR3nt: TGTGCCAGCTCACCACGTCGGACTAGCGGGAGGTCTGGGGCCAACGTCCTGACTTTC
abundance: NA; d_gene: NA; j_gene: TRBJ1-2; v_gene: TRBV7-8; CDR3aa: CASSLVPGFDYGYTF; CDR3nt: TGTGCCAGCAGCTTAGTCCCCGGGTTTGACTATGGCTACACCTTC
abundance: NA; d_gene: NA; j_gene: TRBJ2-7; v_gene: TRBV5-6; CDR3aa: CASSLATGMQYF; CDR3nt: TGTGCCAGCAGCTTGGCCACAGGGATGCAGTACTTC
abundance: NA; d_gene: NA; j_gene: TRBJ2-3; v_gene: TRBV5-1; CDR3aa: CASSGGQSWADTQYF; CDR3nt: TGCGCCAGCAGCGGCGGACAGTCCTGGGCAGATACGCAGTATTTT
abundance: NA; d_gene: NA; j_gene: TRBJ2-3; v_gene: TRBV18; CDR3aa: CASSRYGGEGTDTQYF; CDR3nt: TGTGCCAGCTCACGGTACGGAGGGGAGGGCACAGATACGCAGTATTTT
abundance: NA; d_gene: NA; j_gene: TRBJ2-1; v_gene: TRBV29-1; CDR3aa: CSVVGGPNNEQFF; CDR3nt: TGCAGCGTTGTTGGGGGTCCTAACAATGAGCAGTTCTTC
abundance: NA; d_gene: NA; j_gene: TRBJ2-2; v_gene: TRBV7-8; CDR3aa: CASRISTNTGELFF; CDR3nt: TGTGCCAGCAGGATCTCCACGAACACCGGGGAGCTGTTTTTT
abundance: NA; d_gene: NA; j_gene: TRBJ2-5; v_gene: TRBV5-4; CDR3aa: CASSLAGGGGYETQYF; CDR3nt: TGTGCCAGCAGCTTGGCCGGTGGTGGGGGTTACGAGACCCAGTACTTC
abundance: NA; d_gene: NA; j_gene: TRBJ1-1; v_gene: TRBV11-3; CDR3aa: CASSPPLPVDPSEAFF; CDR3nt: TGTGCCAGCAGTCCTCCTTTACCAGTCGATCCATCTGAAGCTTTCTTT
abundance: NA; d_gene: NA; j_gene: TRBJ1-5; v_gene: TRBV4-1; CDR3aa: CASSPVYSSNQPQHF; CDR3nt: TGCGCCAGCAGCCCAGTTTACAGCAGCAATCAGCCCCAGCATTTT
abundance: NA; d_gene: TRBD2; j_gene: TRBJ2-2; v_gene: TRBV4-3; CDR3aa: CASSPKLPGLAGRGGELFF; CDR3nt: TGCGCCAGCAGCCCGAAGTTACCGGGACTAGCGGGTAGAGGCGGGGAGCTGTTTTTT
abundance: NA; d_gene: NA; j_gene: TRBJ1-2; v_gene: TRBV5-1; CDR3aa: CASSLGSGENYGYTF; CDR3nt: TGCGCCAGCAGCTTGGGTTCAGGGGAAAACTATGGCTACACCTTC
abundance: NA; d_gene: NA; j_gene: TRBJ2-7; v_gene: TRBV6-5; CDR3aa: CASREWTDYEQYF; CDR3nt: TGTGCCAGCAGAGAGTGGACAGACTACGAGCAGTACTTC
abundance: NA; d_gene: TRBD2; j_gene: TRBJ2-3; v_gene: TRBV7-9; CDR3aa: CASSLARASGRTDTQYF; CDR3nt: TGTGCCAGCAGCTTAGCTAGGGCTAGCGGGAGGACAGATACGCAGTATTTT
abundance: NA; d_gene: NA; j_gene: TRBJ2-7; v_gene: TRBV19; CDR3aa: CASSTSRDTFAYEQYF; CDR3nt: TGTGCCAGTAGTACCTCCCGGGACACCTTTGCCTACGAGCAGTACTTC
abundance: NA; d_gene: NA; j_gene: TRBJ2-2; v_gene: TRBV28; CDR3aa: CASREQGLNTGELFF; CDR3nt: TGTGCCAGCAGGGAACAGGGACTGAACACCGGGGAGCTGTTTTTT
abundance: NA; d_gene: NA; j_gene: TRBJ2-5; v_gene: TRBV5-4; CDR3aa: CASSSPGATQVTQYF; CDR3nt: TGTGCCAGCAGCTCTCCGGGAGCTACGCAGGTGACCCAGTACTTC
abundance: once; d_gene: TRBD2; j_gene: TRBJ2-3; v_gene: TRBV5-1; CDR3aa: CASSLAGGGDTQYF; CDR3nt: TGCGCCAGCAGCTTGGCCGGGGGAGGGGATACGCAGTATTTT
abundance: NA; d_gene: NA; j_gene: TRBJ2-2; v_gene: TRBV6-6; CDR3aa: CASSYNQLTGELFF; CDR3nt: TGTGCCAGCAGTTACAACCAGTTGACCGGGGAGCTGTTTTTT
abundance: NA; d_gene: NA; j_gene: TRBJ2-2; v_gene: TRBV7-8; CDR3aa: CASSLVQIPYTGELFF; CDR3nt: TGTGCCAGCAGCTTAGTTCAGATTCCGTACACCGGGGAGCTGTTTTTT
abundance: NA; d_gene: NA; j_gene: TRBJ2-7; v_gene: TRBV7-2; CDR3aa: CASSLVSGRLSYEQYF; CDR3nt: TGTGCCAGCAGCTTAGTTTCGGGACGTCTCTCCTACGAGCAGTACTTC
abundance: NA; d_gene: TRBD1; j_gene: TRBJ1-5; v_gene: TRBV6-6; CDR3aa: CASTPRGQGDQPQHF; CDR3nt: TGTGCCAGCACCCCCCGTGGACAGGGGGATCAGCCCCAGCATTTT
abundance: few; d_gene: NA; j_gene: TRBJ1-2; v_gene: TRBV28; CDR3aa: CASSLFGRYSGYTF; CDR3nt: TGTGCCAGCAGTTTATTTGGGAGATACTCTGGCTACACCTTC
abundance: NA; d_gene: NA; j_gene: TRBJ1-1; v_gene: TRBV2; CDR3aa: CASTTSREVPGTEAFF; CDR3nt: TGTGCCAGCACGACGAGTAGGGAGGTTCCCGGGACTGAAGCTTTCTTT
abundance: NA; d_gene: NA; j_gene: TRBJ2-7; v_gene: TRBV11-3; CDR3aa: CASSLEPSAPYEQYF; CDR3nt: TGTGCCAGCAGCTTAGAGCCTAGCGCTCCTTACGAGCAGTACTTC
abundance: NA; d_gene: TRBD1; j_gene: TRBJ2-3; v_gene: TRBV2; CDR3aa: CASSLTGASTDTQYF; CDR3nt: TGTGCCAGCAGTCTCACAGGGGCTAGCACAGATACGCAGTATTTT
abundance: once; d_gene: NA; j_gene: TRBJ1-1; v_gene: TRBV7-3; CDR3aa: CASSLTGSREAFF; CDR3nt: TGTGCCAGCAGCCTAACGGGGTCAAGGGAAGCTTTCTTT